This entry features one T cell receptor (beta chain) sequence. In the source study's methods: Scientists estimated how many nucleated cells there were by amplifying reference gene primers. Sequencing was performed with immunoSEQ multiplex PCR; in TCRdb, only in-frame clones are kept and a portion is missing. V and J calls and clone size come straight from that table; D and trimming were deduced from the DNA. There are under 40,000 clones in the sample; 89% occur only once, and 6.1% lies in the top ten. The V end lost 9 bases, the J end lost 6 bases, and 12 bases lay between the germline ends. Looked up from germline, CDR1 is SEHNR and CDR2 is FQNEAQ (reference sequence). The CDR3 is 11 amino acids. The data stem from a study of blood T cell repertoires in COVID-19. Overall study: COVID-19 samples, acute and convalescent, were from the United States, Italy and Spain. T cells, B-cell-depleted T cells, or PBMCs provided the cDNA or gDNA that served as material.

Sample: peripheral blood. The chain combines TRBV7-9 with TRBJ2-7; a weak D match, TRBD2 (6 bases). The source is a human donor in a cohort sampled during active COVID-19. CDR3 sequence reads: CASSRGVEQYF. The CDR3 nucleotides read TGTGCCAGTTCACGCGGGGTCGAGCAGTACTTC.